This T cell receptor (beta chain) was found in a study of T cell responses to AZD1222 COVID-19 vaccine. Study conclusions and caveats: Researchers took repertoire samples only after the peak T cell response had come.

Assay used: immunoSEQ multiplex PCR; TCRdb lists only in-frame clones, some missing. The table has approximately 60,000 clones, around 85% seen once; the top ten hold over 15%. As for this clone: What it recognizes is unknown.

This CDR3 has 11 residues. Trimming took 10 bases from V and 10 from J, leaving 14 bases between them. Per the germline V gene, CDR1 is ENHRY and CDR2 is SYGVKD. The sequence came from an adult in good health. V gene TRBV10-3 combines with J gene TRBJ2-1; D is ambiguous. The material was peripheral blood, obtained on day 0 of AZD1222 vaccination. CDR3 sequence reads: CATTVGSEQFF. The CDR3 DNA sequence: TGTGCCACCACCGTCGGATCGGAGCAGTTCTTC.